This T cell receptor beta chain was identified in a study of cytomegalovirus exposure and HLA in healthy donors. General observations from the study: Most observed TCR sequences were rare, whereas some public TCRs were detected in many donors. The authors enumerated 180 or so TCR beta chains as linked to cytomegalovirus. The TCR clusters that emerged in the first cohort tended, a later analysis found, to co-occur in the approximately 110 validation repertoires.

Remarks on this clone: Its antigen remains unidentified.

This CDR3 is 19 amino acids long. Germline V gene sequence: CDR1 SGDLS, CDR2 YYNGEE. V lost 3 bases, J lost 0 bases, and 23 bases lay in between. Profiling relied on immunoSEQ multiplex PCR, and the TCRdb table lists in-frame clones only, not all of them. This sample has 95,000 to 150,000 clones; roughly 93% occur once, and the top ten carry more than 0.9%. The donors were members of the approximately 120-subject validation cohort (separate from the approximately 670-subject first cohort). The source is a woman between 18 and 29 years old in good health and CMV-seronegative. V gene TRBV9 combines with J gene TRBJ2-3; a possible D gene is TRBD2 (6 bases). Sequencing was performed on PBMCs. Here the CDR3 DNA reads TGTGCCAGCAGCGCCAGTAGGAGGGAAGACGGCCCTAGCACAGATACGCAGTATTTT. Encoded protein: CASSASRREDGPSTDTQYF.